The subject of this entry is one T cell receptor (beta chain). Its antigen is not identified. The sample comes from a study of molecular identifiers for immune sequencing clone quantification. Each CDR3 protein gets one entry after TCRdb re-called the PCR reads with MiXCR. This table holds about 630,000 distinct CDR3 sequences, about 25% found once. CDR1 SGHDN and CDR2 FVKESK come from the germline V gene. CDR3 length: 15 amino acids. Trimming removed 5 bases from V and 3 bases from J; junction bases left unmatched: 7. Findings and caveats of the study: Clones above 20 RNA copies contained over 98% of effector molecules and under 1% of naive molecules.

Sequencing was done on a sample of naive CD8+ T cells from blood, with Jurkat cell RNA spiked in. Noted subset: FACS-sorted CD8+CD4-CCR7+CD45RA+ naive T cells. The origin of this receptor is a human donor in good health. Some libraries in this study had Jurkat cell RNA spiked in. The chain carries TRBV14 and TRBJ2-1, with 7 bases lining up with TRBD2. CDR3: CASSLNRDYYNEQFF. DNA of the CDR3: TGTGCCAGCAGCTTAAACCGGGACTACTACAATGAGCAGTTCTTC.